The rows below give T cell receptor beta chains drawn from one sample of a study of shared clonotypes between healthy human individuals. Profiling relied on immunoSEQ multiplex PCR, and the TCRdb table lists in-frame clones only, not all of them. The sample contains 1.5 million to 1.9 million clones, 95% to 99% of which appear only once. The specimen sequenced was naive CD4+ T cells sorted from blood. The receptor source for this set is a man younger than 45 in good health. Both conserved end residues are part of each CDR3. The D gene is left open where the match is weak. Clone size appears in some rows only: once, few, many, or a class for an expanded clone.

TRBV7-3	TRBJ2-1	-	TRBD1	TGTGCCAGCAGCCGTCGGGACAGGGGGCCCAATGAGCAGTTCTTC	CASSRRDRGPNEQFF
TRBV5-5	TRBJ2-6	-	-	TGTGCCAGCAGCTTTTCGGGGGCCAACGTCCTGACTTTC	CASSFSGANVLTF
TRBV2	TRBJ2-3	-	TRBD2	TGTGCCAGCAAGAAGAGGACTAGTCGCACAGATACGCAGTATTTT	CASKKRTSRTDTQYF
TRBV11-2	TRBJ2-3	-	TRBD2	TGTGCCAGCAGCCGAATAAGGACTAGCGGGAGTACAGATACGCAGTATTTT	CASSRIRTSGSTDTQYF
TRBV5-1	TRBJ1-2	once	-	TGCGCCAGCAGTCACCAAAGTCAGGGATATGGCTACACCTTC	CASSHQSQGYGYTF
TRBV6-1	TRBJ2-2	-	-	TGTGCCTGCTGCCTCTTGGGCGGGGAGCTGTTTTTT	CACCLLGGELFF
TRBV7-9	TRBJ2-1	once	-	TGTGCCAGCAGCCTGACCGCCCTAACTAGGTACAATGAGCAGTTCTTC	CASSLTALTRYNEQFF
TRBV6-5	TRBJ1-1	-	-	TGTGCCAGCAAACGTGACGCGGTGAACACTGAAGCTTTCTTT	CASKRDAVNTEAFF
TRBV7-2	TRBJ2-7	once	-	TGTGCCAGCGCAAGGTCCTACGAGCAGTACTTC	CASARSYEQYF
TRBV5-1	TRBJ1-4	-	-	TGCGCCAGCAGCTTGGCCTCACCCGGGGATGAAAAACTGTTTTTT	CASSLASPGDEKLFF
TRBV11-3	TRBJ2-7	-	-	TGTGCCAGCAGCCCACTTAGACTGTCCTACGAGCAGTACTTC	CASSPLRLSYEQYF
TRBV29-1	TRBJ2-5	-	TRBD2	TGCAGCGGCCGAAGCCTAGCGGGAGCGGAGACCCAGTACTTC	CSGRSLAGAETQYF
TRBV5-1	TRBJ2-7	-	TRBD1	TGCGCCAGCAGCAATCACGGACAGGGCCGGTCCTACGAGCAGTACTTC	CASSNHGQGRSYEQYF
TRBV2	TRBJ1-2	once	-	TGTGCCAGCAGTGACCGGGGAGTAAGCTATGGCTACACCTTC	CASSDRGVSYGYTF
TRBV7-3	TRBJ2-2	-	TRBD1	TGTGCCAGCAAAACAGGGGGCCCCACCGGGGAGCTGTTTTTT	CASKTGGPTGELFF
TRBV25-1	TRBJ2-3	-	-	TGTGCCAGCAGTGAACTAGCAGGCACAGATACGCAGTATTTT	CASSELAGTDTQYF
TRBV5-4	TRBJ2-1	-	TRBD2	TGTGCCAGCAGCAATCCTACTAGCGGGAGTTACAATGAGCAGTTCTTC	CASSNPTSGSYNEQFF
TRBV6-5	TRBJ2-1	-	-	TGTGCCAGCAGAAGGGTTACAATCGGGGGTAATGAGCAGTTCTTC	CASRRVTIGGNEQFF
TRBV2	TRBJ1-5	-	-	TGTGCCAGCAGCGACCAACGACAGCCCAATCAGCCCCAGCATTTT	CASSDQRQPNQPQHF
TRBV10-2	TRBJ2-3	-	TRBD2	TGCGCCAGCAGTTTGGGACTAGCCCAGTCGGATACGCAGTATTTT	CASSLGLAQSDTQYF
TRBV6-6	TRBJ2-2	-	-	TGTGCCAGCACAAAAGGGGGGAGGCCAAACACCGGGGAGCTGTTTTTT	CASTKGGRPNTGELFF
TRBV7-3	TRBJ1-5	-	-	TGTGCCAGCAGTTCAACAGGCTACCGGTGGGAGCCCCAGCATTTT	CASSSTGYRWEPQHF